This T cell receptor beta chain was sequenced during a study of T cell repertoires in cytomegalovirus infection. Overall study context: The public TCR beta signatures pointed to both CMV infection and matching HLA type. Study results and caveats: Of the TCR beta families, the public ones yielded a cumulative frequency that identified carriers of CMV plus the relevant HLA. The ex vivo response was dominated by HLA-C-restricted CMV-specific TCR beta clonotypes.

Remarks on this clonotype: The antigen is not known.

Each CDR3 protein is one row after TCRdb ran MiXCR on the reads. The table has 350,000 to 500,000 distinct CDR3 sequences, roughly a third seen once. Per germline, CDR1 SGHRS and CDR2 YFSETQ. V was clipped by 1 base and J by 6 bases; unmatched bases: 6. The CDR3 consists of 15 residues. What was sequenced was PBMCs. The receptor was isolated from a human donor in good health (CMV status not recorded). Some clones in this sample may be carry-over from other donors' samples. The chain is built from TRBV5-1 and TRBJ2-1; 8 nucleotides align to TRBD2. The CDR3 DNA reads TGCGCCAGCAGCTTGCGGGGGGGGCCATTCAATGAGCAGTTCTTC. Translated: CASSLRGGPFNEQFF.